This entry describes one T cell receptor beta chain. The V end was cut by 2 bases, the J end by 0 bases, with 7 bases between. The CDR3 has 14 residues. Germline lookup yields CDR1 SGHRS and CDR2 YFSETQ. Each donor was nominally healthy when sampled (though unrecorded immune exposures were likely). This specimen belongs to a study of cytomegalovirus exposure and HLA in healthy donors. The PCR was carried out with 60 Vbeta primers and 13 Jbeta primers. Produced via immunoSEQ multiplex PCR; TCRdb's table is partial and in-frame only. The sample has fewer than 85,000 clones, about three quarters seen once.

The sequence was collected from a woman aged 40 to 55 in good health and CMV-seropositive. This chain connects TRBV5-1 to TRBJ2-3; D gene unclear. Sequenced sample: PBMCs. The DNA of the CDR3 is TGCGCCAGCAGCTTAATGCAGAGCACAGATACGCAGTATTTT. Its protein product is CASSLMQSTDTQYF. Full variable domain (outside the CDR3, taken from reference TRBV5-1 and TRBJ2-3): KAGVTQTPRYLIKTRGQQVTLSCSPISGHRSVSWYQQTPGQGLQFLFEYFSETQRNKGNFPGRFSGRQFSNSRSEMNVSTLELGDSALYLCASSLMQSTDTQYFGPGTRLTVL.